This T cell receptor beta chain was documented in a study of T cells in Graves' hyperthyroidism and ophthalmopathy. Study outcomes and limitations: The model foresaw ophthalmopathy a median roughly 6 months prior to onset. The blood repertoire included most of the expanded thyroid clonotypes above 0.001.

Concerning this clonotype itself: The antigen is unknown.

Investigators excluded patients with uncontrolled infection, other autoimmune disease, pregnancy or lactation. TCR beta CDR3 regions were amplified from RNA. During a first-round RT-PCR of the TCR CDR3, the HTBI primer set was used. TCRdb reprocessed the multiplex PCR reads via MiXCR and lists one record per CDR3 protein. The sample records around 580,000 distinct CDR3 sequences, 46% being singletons. V lost 7 bases, J lost 7 bases, and 9 bases stayed unmatched. The CDR3 covers 13 residues. This clonotype originated in a woman between 18 and 30 years old with Graves' hyperthyroidism. V usage is TRBV12-3 or TRBV12-4 and J usage is TRBJ1-2, with TRBD1 identical over 7 bases. Specimen: peripheral blood or thyroid tissue (not recorded which). CDR3: CASINKGAVGYTF. CDR3 nucleotide sequence: TGTGCCAGCATCAACAAGGGGGCAGTTGGCTACACCTTC.